This note documents a single T cell receptor beta chain sequence. This sample stems from a study of cytomegalovirus exposure and HLA in healthy donors. Produced via immunoSEQ multiplex PCR; TCRdb's table is partial and in-frame only. The sample has 45,000 to 70,000 clones, over 90% seen once; the top ten hold around 5.8%. The V gene's germline CDR1 is ENHRY and CDR2 SYGVKD. CDR3 length: 13 residues. V gave up 8 bases and J gave up 0 bases, with 8 bases separating them. This receptor was taken from a woman aged 18-30 years in good health and CMV-seronegative. The source material was PBMCs. This rearrangement joins TRBV10-3 to TRBJ1-3; maybe TRBD1 (5 bases). The DNA for the CDR3 is TGTGCCATCCGGACAAGCTCTGGAAACACCATATATTTT. This translates into CAIRTSSGNTIYF.